The 2 T cell receptor beta chains reported below all come from one sample, sequenced in a study of a mutant IDH1 vaccine in newly diagnosed glioma. Regarding time point: baseline, week 1 (first vaccination visit). Documented treatment: pre-vaccination baseline after standard-of-care therapy. Produced via immunoSEQ multiplex PCR; TCRdb's table is partial and in-frame only. The data contain about 70,000 clones, 65% to 85% of them singletons. Sequences were derived from peripheral blood mononuclear cells (PBMCs), sampled from a glioma patient treated with radiotherapy, temozolomide or both. The receptors originated from a woman aged 18-29 years with glioma. Some clones in this sample may be carry-over from other donors' samples.

The CDR3 is CASSIVGVNTEAFF. For the CDR3, the DNA is TGTGCCAGTAGTATAGTAGGAGTGAACACTGAAGCTTTCTTT. V is TRBV19 and J is TRBJ1-1; D gene uncertain. The germline CDR1 and CDR2 sequences are LNHDA and SQIVND (reference sequence). The CDR3 is made up of 14 amino acids. Trimming stripped 1 base from V and 0 bases from J, with 6 bases between.

The rearrangement joins TRBV7-6 to TRBJ1-1; no firm D call. This CDR3 is 16 amino acids long. CDR1 and CDR2 (germline): SGHVS, FNYEAQ. V lost 1 base and J 1 base, leaving 13 bases between the germline ends. DNA for the CDR3: TGTGCCAGCAGCTTAGATAGGTCAGGAAGGAACACTGAAGCTTTCTTT. The encoded protein is CASSLDRSGRNTEAFF.